The 14 T cell receptor beta chains given below trace back to one sample, sequenced in a study of blood T cell repertoires in COVID-19. Assay used: immunoSEQ multiplex PCR; TCRdb lists only in-frame clones, some missing. Of hundreds of thousands of clones listed, about 82% are singletons. The specimen sequenced was peripheral blood. These TCRs come from an elderly woman with acute or convalescent COVID-19.

This rearrangement joins TRBV5-1 to TRBJ2-3; possibly TRBD2 for D (5 bases). The CDR3 covers 15 residues. Deletions cut 0 bases from V and 0 bases from J, with 8 bases between. Germline V CDR1 and CDR2: SGHRS, YFSETQ. The CDR3 here is CASSLEGRSTDTQYF. Written as DNA, the CDR3 is TGCGCCAGCAGCTTGGAAGGGAGAAGCACAGATACGCAGTATTTT.

The rearrangement joins TRBV19 to TRBJ2-3; the D gene is possibly TRBD2 (6 bases). The CDR3 loop spans 16 amino acids. Per the germline V gene, CDR1 is LNHDA and CDR2 is SQIVND (reference sequence). V was clipped by 3 bases and J by 4 bases, with 17 bases between them. The CDR3 nucleotides read TGTGCCAGTAGTATTGATTCGGGGGTGGTCGCAGATACGCAGTATTTT. This sequence encodes CASSIDSGVVADTQYF.

The chain employs TRBV30 and TRBJ1-3; a weak D match, TRBD1 (6 bases). The CDR3 totals 14 residues. Trimming took off 0 bases at V and 2 bases at J, with 8 bases between the two ends. Per germline, CDR1 GTSNPN and CDR2 SVGIG (reference sequence). CDR3 nucleotide sequence: TGTGCCTGGAGTGTAAGGGGGACTGGAAACACCATATATTTT. Its translation: CAWSVRGTGNTIYF.

This clone showed up just a few times. V usage is TRBV18 and J usage is TRBJ2-3, with D tentatively TRBD2 (6 bases). V was clipped by 2 bases and J by 0 bases, with 18 bases between them. The CDR3 is 18 residues long. CDR1 is KGHSH and CDR2 is LQKENI in the germline V gene. CDR3 in amino acids: CASSPTRARGTSTDTQYF. The CDR3 region has the DNA TGTGCCAGCTCACCAACCCGGGCCCGCGGGACTAGCACAGATACGCAGTATTTT.

The V gene is TRBV6-6, the J gene TRBJ2-7; TRBD2 aligns across 9 bases. The CDR3 extends over 14 amino acids. V lost 2 bases to trimming and J lost 7 bases; unmatched junction nucleotides: 6. Germline lookup yields CDR1 MNHNY and CDR2 SVGAGI (reference sequence). CDR3 protein: CASSYAGGPKEQYF. CDR3 in DNA: TGTGCCAGCAGTTACGCGGGAGGGCCGAAAGAGCAGTACTTC.

This clone was recorded a few times. The chain combines TRBV28 with TRBJ1-1, with 7 nucleotides matching TRBD1. This CDR3 has 13 residues. V lost 5 bases and J lost 7; bases outside the gene matches: 7. Germline CDR1 reads MDHEN; CDR2 reads SYDVKM. The CDR3 sequence is CASSDRVSSEAFF. Written as DNA, the CDR3 is TGTGCCAGCAGTGACAGGGTCTCGAGTGAAGCTTTCTTT.

The rearrangement uses TRBV9 and TRBJ1-4; TRBD1 is a possible D gene (5 bases). Germline lookup yields CDR1 SGDLS and CDR2 YYNGEE. Trimming cost V 0 bases and J 7 bases, with 10 bases left between them. CDR3 length: 14 amino acids. CDR3 amino acids: CASSVGRVGEKLFF. The CDR3 DNA follows: TGTGCCAGCAGCGTAGGCAGGGTTGGTGAAAAACTGTTTTTT. Full variable domain (outside the CDR3, taken from reference TRBV9 and TRBJ1-4): DSGVTQTPKHLITATGQRVTLRCSPRSGDLSVYWYQQSLDQGLQFLIQYYNGEERAKGNILERFSAQQFPDLHSELNLSSLELGDSALYFCASSVGRVGEKLFFGSGTQLSVL.

The V call is TRBV29-1, the J call TRBJ1-1; 8 bases are a match to TRBD1. Germline CDR1 SQVTM, CDR2 ANQGSEA. CDR3 length: 13 residues. Unmatched junction bases numbered 7, after V lost 6 bases and J lost 4 bases. CDR3 bases: TGCAGCGTGTATACAACAGGGGGCACTGAAGCTTTCTTT. Translating it yields CSVYTTGGTEAFF.

The V and J genes are TRBV28 and TRBJ1-5, with 9 bases aligning to TRBD1. J gave up 7 bases and V 6 bases, and 4 bases lay outside the gene matches. Germline CDR1 and CDR2: MDHEN and SYDVKM. CDR3 length: 13 amino acids. CDR3 sequence: CASRRTGEQPQHF. Here the CDR3 DNA reads TGTGCCAGCAGGCGGACAGGGGAGCAGCCCCAGCATTTT.

The chain has TRBV4-3 and TRBJ2-3; 12 bases are shared with TRBD1. V trimming: 2 bases; J trimming: 3 bases; junction bases outside the gene matches: 3. The germline gives CDR1 LGHNA, CDR2 YSLEER. CDR3 length: 16 amino acids. CDR3 sequence: CASSQWGQGATDTQYF. The DNA for the CDR3 is TGCGCCAGCAGCCAATGGGGACAGGGGGCTACAGATACGCAGTATTTT.

The CDR3 nucleotides read TGTGCCAGCAGCTTACTGGAGCAGAACACTGAAGCTTTCTTT. Amino acid sequence: CASSLLEQNTEAFF. This chain connects TRBV7-8 to TRBJ1-1; unclear D gene. Trimming left V 2 bases short and J 1 base short, with 8 bases between. Germline V gene lookup returns CDR1 SGHVS and CDR2 FQNEAQ. The CDR3 covers 14 residues.

The chain has TRBV3-1 (or the pseudogene TRBV3-2) and TRBJ1-2; weak D call: TRBD1 (6 bases). Germline assignment: CDR1 LGHDT and CDR2 YNNKEL (reference sequence). This CDR3 is built from 14 residues. Trimming pared 4 bases from V and 4 bases from J, leaving 13 bases between. CDR3 protein: CASSPPLGGYGYTF. CDR3 in DNA: TGTGCCAGCAGCCCACCCCTAGGGGGCTATGGCTACACCTTC.

This chain joins TRBV5-6 and TRBJ2-3; TRBD2 matches 11 bases. This CDR3 has 15 residues. V lost 4 bases and J lost 2; bases outside the gene matches: 3. CDR1 is SGHDT, CDR2 YYEEEE, per germline. The CDR3 here is CASSRGLADTDTQYF. DNA for the CDR3: TGTGCCAGCAGCCGGGGACTAGCGGACACAGATACGCAGTATTTT.

The rearrangement uses TRBV7-8 and TRBJ2-7, with 8 bases identical to TRBD1. Germline loops: CDR1 SGHVS, CDR2 FQNEAQ. V lost 5 bases and J lost 2; bases outside the gene matches: 8. The CDR3 covers 15 residues. CDR3: CASSIRTGFAYEQYF. CDR3 sequence (DNA): TGTGCCAGCAGCATACGGACAGGGTTCGCCTACGAGCAGTACTTC.